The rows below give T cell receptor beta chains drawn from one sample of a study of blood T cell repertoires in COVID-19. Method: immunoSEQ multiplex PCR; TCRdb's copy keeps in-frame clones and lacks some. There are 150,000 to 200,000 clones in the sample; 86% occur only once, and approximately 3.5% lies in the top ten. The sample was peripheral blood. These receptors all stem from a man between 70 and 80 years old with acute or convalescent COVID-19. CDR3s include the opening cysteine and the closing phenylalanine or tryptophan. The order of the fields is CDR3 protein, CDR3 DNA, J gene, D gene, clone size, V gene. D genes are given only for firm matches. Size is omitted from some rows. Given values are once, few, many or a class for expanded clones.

CASSVDRGRFGTDTQYF,TGTGCCAGCAGCGTCGACAGGGGGCGGTTTGGGACAGATACGCAGTATTTT,TRBJ2-3,TRBD1,once,TRBV9
CAISWDNSYEQYF,TGTGCCATCAGTTGGGACAACTCCTACGAGCAGTACTTC,TRBJ2-7,.,.,TRBV10-3
CASSIVGGTGGTEAFF,TGTGCCAGTAGTATAGTAGGGGGGACAGGGGGTACTGAAGCTTTCTTT,TRBJ1-1,TRBD1,.,TRBV19
CASSQEPREGAGYTF,TGCGCCAGCAGCCAAGAACCCCGAGAGGGGGCTGGCTACACCTTC,TRBJ1-2,TRBD1,.,TRBV4-3
CASSLLSAGELFF,TGTGCCAGCAGCTTATTATCGGCCGGGGAGCTGTTTTTT,TRBJ2-2,.,few,TRBV5-6
CAWLSGTSTNEQFF,TGTGCCTGGCTATCCGGGACTAGTACGAATGAGCAGTTCTTC,TRBJ2-1,TRBD2,.,TRBV30
CAIIRAGGSYEQYF,TGTGCCATCATAAGGGCGGGGGGCTCCTACGAGCAGTACTTC,TRBJ2-7,TRBD2,.,TRBV28
CASSEIGGPQETQYF,TGTGCCAGTAGTGAGATTGGCGGGCCCCAAGAGACCCAGTACTTC,TRBJ2-5,.,.,TRBV19
CASNTANQPQHF,TGTGCCAGTAACACAGCTAATCAGCCCCAGCATTTT,TRBJ1-5,.,.,TRBV19
CASSPRPLAGGRYEQYF,TGTGCCAGCAGTCCCAGACCTCTAGCGGGAGGGCGCTACGAGCAGTACTTC,TRBJ2-7,TRBD2,.,TRBV27
CASSYGGAEQFF,TGTGCCAGCAGTTACGGGGGGGCCGAGCAGTTCTTC,TRBJ2-1,.,few,TRBV6-6
CASRGGFYNTDTQYF,TGTGCCAGCAGGGGGGGGTTCTACAACACAGATACGCAGTATTTT,TRBJ2-3,TRBD2,.,TRBV2
CASSPGAGEGNEQFF,TGTGCCAGCAGCCCTGGAGCGGGAGAGGGCAATGAGCAGTTCTTC,TRBJ2-1,TRBD2,.,TRBV9
CASSLAGQGAKAFF,TGTGCCAGCAGCTTAGCGGGACAGGGGGCTAAAGCTTTCTTT,TRBJ1-1,TRBD1,once,TRBV7-9
CASSFGTGHTEAFF,TGTGCCAGCAGCTTTGGGACAGGGCACACTGAAGCTTTCTTT,TRBJ1-1,TRBD1,.,TRBV5-5
CASSRPGETQYF,TGTGCCAGCAGCCGTCCGGGGGAGACCCAGTACTTC,TRBJ2-5,.,.,TRBV7-6
CASSAGLAGGEDTQYF,TGTGCCAGCAGCGCTGGACTAGCGGGAGGGGAAGATACGCAGTATTTT,TRBJ2-3,TRBD2,.,TRBV5-4
CASSTREGTEAFF,TGCGCCAGCAGCACCAGGGAGGGAACTGAAGCTTTCTTT,TRBJ1-1,.,.,TRBV4-3
CASSLGLVNIQYF,TGTGCCAGCAGCTTAGGGCTTGTAAACATTCAGTACTTC,TRBJ2-4,.,.,TRBV11-2
CASSERTSGGEGTDTQYF,TGCGCCAGCAGTGAGCGGACTAGCGGGGGGGAAGGCACAGATACGCAGTATTTT,TRBJ2-3,TRBD2,.,TRBV10-1
CASSMTAMPSQPQHF,TGTGCCAGTAGTATGACAGCTATGCCGTCCCAGCCCCAGCATTTT,TRBJ1-5,.,.,TRBV19
CASSLDGAGSPVADTQYF,TGTGCCAGCAGCTTAGATGGGGCAGGGTCCCCCGTAGCAGATACGCAGTATTTT,TRBJ2-3,.,.,TRBV7-8
CASSEPRRYNEKLFF,TGTGCCAGCAGTGAACCCAGGAGGTACAATGAAAAACTGTTTTTT,TRBJ1-4,.,.,TRBV25-1
CASSDAGTGAGGYTF,TGTGCCAGCAGTGACGCCGGGACAGGGGCCGGGGGCTACACCTTC,TRBJ1-2,TRBD1,.,TRBV2
CASSPTGGGGILSNEQFF,TGTGCCAGCAGCCCCACGGGCGGAGGCGGAATCCTTAGCAATGAGCAGTTCTTC,TRBJ2-1,.,.,TRBV3-1/TRBV3-2
CAWSKSRTGTGHGEWKKLFF,TGTGCCTGGAGTAAATCTAGAACCGGGACAGGGCATGGTGAATGGAAAAAACTGTTTTTT,TRBJ1-4,TRBD1,.,TRBV30
CAWSLTGEQPQHF,TGTGCCTGGAGTCTAACAGGAGAACAGCCCCAGCATTTT,TRBJ1-5,.,few,TRBV30
CASNRGVRAGELFF,TGTGCCAGCAACCGGGGGGTTCGGGCCGGGGAGCTGTTTTTT,TRBJ2-2,TRBD2,.,TRBV4-2
CASGRKTGERDTQYF,TGCGCCAGCGGCCGAAAAACAGGGGAGAGAGATACGCAGTATTTT,TRBJ2-3,TRBD1,.,TRBV5-1
CASSWGGLDNTGELFF,TGCGCCAGTTCGTGGGGGGGACTAGATAACACCGGGGAGCTGTTTTTT,TRBJ2-2,TRBD2,.,TRBV10-2
CASSNQGAGTGELFF,TGTGCCAGCAGCAATCAGGGGGCCGGGACCGGGGAGCTGTTTTTT,TRBJ2-2,TRBD1,.,TRBV7-8
CASSYGAGGPGETQYF,TGTGCCAGCAGTTACGGAGCGGGGGGGCCCGGGGAGACCCAGTACTTC,TRBJ2-5,TRBD2,.,TRBV6-2/TRBV6-3
CASSLIRTGELFF,TGTGCCAGCAGCTTAATTCGCACCGGGGAGCTGTTTTTT,TRBJ2-2,.,few,TRBV7-2
CASSLTQQEKLFF,TGTGCCAGCAGCCTGACACAGCAAGAAAAACTGTTTTTT,TRBJ1-4,.,.,TRBV5-6
CASSRLLGGSGKLFF,TGTGCCAGTAGTAGACTTTTAGGGGGCTCGGGAAAACTGTTTTTT,TRBJ1-4,TRBD1,.,TRBV19
CSASKGHIGGYTF,TGCAGTGCTAGTAAAGGACACATCGGGGGCTACACCTTC,TRBJ1-2,.,.,TRBV20-1
CASSFGRPNTGELFF,TGCGCCAGCAGCTTTGGGAGACCGAACACCGGGGAGCTGTTTTTT,TRBJ2-2,.,.,TRBV5-1
CAIDRYQETQYF,TGTGCCATCGACAGGTACCAAGAGACCCAGTACTTC,TRBJ2-5,.,few,TRBV2
CAILAKNIQYF,TGTGCCATCCTAGCCAAAAACATTCAGTACTTC,TRBJ2-4,.,.,TRBV7-2
CASRPSGGSEGNTIYF,TGTGCCAGCCGCCCCTCGGGGGGTAGCGAAGGAAACACCATATATTTT,TRBJ1-3,.,.,TRBV27
CASSIWTGAGNTIYF,TGCGCCAGCAGCATTTGGACAGGGGCTGGAAACACCATATATTTT,TRBJ1-3,TRBD1,.,TRBV5-1
CASSWTSGGFSYEQYF,TGTGCCAGCAGCTGGACTAGCGGGGGGTTTTCCTACGAGCAGTACTTC,TRBJ2-7,TRBD2,.,TRBV3-1/TRBV3-2
CASLAGGSFHNEQFF,TGTGCCAGCCTAGCGGGAGGCTCTTTCCACAATGAGCAGTTCTTC,TRBJ2-1,TRBD2,.,TRBV19
CASSLGQARNTEAFF,TGTGCCAGCAGCTTAGGACAGGCTAGGAACACTGAAGCTTTCTTT,TRBJ1-1,TRBD1,.,TRBV5-4